The rows below give T cell receptor beta chains drawn from one sample of a study of T-cell reconstitution after alpha-beta-depleted transplantation in children. TCRdb ran MiXCR on the PCR reads and lists one entry per CDR3 protein. The data hold about 500,000 distinct CDR3 sequences, with 32% observed a single time. Sample: PBMCs from the stem cell graft donor, taken from the stem cell graft. These receptors were taken from a human donor who donated a stem cell graft to a child with aplastic anemia. The CDR3 runs from the conserved cysteine through the conserved F or W. Each record gives: CDR3 protein, V gene, J gene.

CAWSVAGTQKRNEQFF,TRBV30,TRBJ2-1
CSVRVPGSNEQFF,TRBV29-1,TRBJ2-1
CAISTTEYTEAFF,TRBV10-3,TRBJ1-1
CASSADSTNTF,TRBV5-6,TRBJ1-2
CASSLRGLRGQGPNTEAFF,TRBV27,TRBJ1-1
CASSLEDYTGELFF,TRBV4-1,TRBJ2-2
CASKLLTGELFF,TRBV19,TRBJ2-2
CATSRSVVSYGYTF,TRBV15,TRBJ1-2
CASSLARLAGWDNEQFF,TRBV5-4,TRBJ2-1
CASTLQGHLTEAFF,TRBV6-2/TRBV6-3,TRBJ1-1
CASSIFNYGYTF,TRBV6-2/TRBV6-3,TRBJ1-2
CAWSEAANTGELFF,TRBV30,TRBJ2-2
CSADSGGFRGGYTF,TRBV20-1,TRBJ1-2
CASSSERWTDTQYF,TRBV5-1,TRBJ2-3
CASSKGHTDTQYF,TRBV4-3,TRBJ2-3
CASSLGQVGNQPQHF,TRBV7-2,TRBJ1-5
CASSSNIAGAYEQYF,TRBV5-1,TRBJ2-7
CASSLVQWVFTSGNTIYF,TRBV12-3/TRBV12-4,TRBJ1-3
CASSPGGNTIYF,TRBV7-3,TRBJ1-3
CSVAGVGASNEKLFF,TRBV29-1,TRBJ1-4
CASRGEWNYGYTF,TRBV5-5,TRBJ1-2
CASSFATTNEKLFF,TRBV27,TRBJ1-4
CAISTGTENTEAFF,TRBV10-3,TRBJ1-1
CASSISRDQPQHF,TRBV19,TRBJ1-5
CASSYSKPAYTQYF,TRBV6-5,TRBJ2-3
CASSPNDGGWQFF,TRBV18,TRBJ2-1
CATQSYEQYF,TRBV28,TRBJ2-7
CASSGGGWATNEKLFF,TRBV5-5,TRBJ1-4
CASSSLYRSPSSYNEQFF,TRBV28,TRBJ2-1
CASRDRDNNEQFF,TRBV6-2/TRBV6-3,TRBJ2-1
CASSTGLAGGPRTQYF,TRBV7-3,TRBJ2-3
CASRRQGDNSPLHF,TRBV4-3,TRBJ1-6
CASSSYIGYNEQFF,TRBV7-2,TRBJ2-1
CAISTSVGDEQFF,TRBV10-3,TRBJ2-1
CASSQEAAFYGYTF,TRBV4-3,TRBJ1-2
CASSMDSAAYTF,TRBV7-9,TRBJ1-2
CASSQEPHSPLHF,TRBV4-2,TRBJ1-6
CASSEWGGVEVNEQFF,TRBV25-1,TRBJ2-1
CANTRDSSSGANVLTF,TRBV12-3/TRBV12-4,TRBJ2-6
CASSIAGGTEAFF,TRBV19,TRBJ1-1
CASSQDGGRAYNEQFF,TRBV14,TRBJ2-1
CSGAGSGNTIYF,TRBV20-1,TRBJ1-3